The clone carrying this T cell receptor (beta chain) showed up just a few times. These data come from a study of T cells in Graves' hyperthyroidism and ophthalmopathy. Patients counted as stable if ophthalmopathy did not develop within 18 months. CDR1 and CDR2 (germline): DFQATT, SNEGSKA (reference sequence). The V end lost 1 base, the J end lost 10 bases, and 8 bases lay between the germline ends. CDR3 size: 12 residues. There were TCR beta CDR3 regions amplified from RNA transcripts. In the first-round RT-PCR of the TCR CDR3, the HTBI primer set was used. TCRdb redid the calling of the multiplex PCR reads with MiXCR, one entry per CDR3 protein. The sample contains 500,000 to 750,000 distinct CDR3 sequences, around 14% of which appear only once.

The chain combines TRBV20-1 with TRBJ1-6; D is uncertain. Sequencing was carried out using blood. This receptor was identified in a woman in her 30s with Graves' hyperthyroidism. The DNA of the CDR3 is TGCAGTGCTAGAGGCAGTTTCTCACCCCTCCACTTT. Translating gives CSARGSFSPLHF.